This TCR beta chain was observed in a study of read filtering for tumor transcriptome and immune sequencing. Study-level background: Whole-transcriptome libraries were prepared after DNase treatment. Overall study findings and caveats: About four fifths of IR-seq clonotypes had a single read, yet these held approximately 4% of reads. IR-seq captured clonotypes deeper and more reliably than RNA-seq.

Details on this clonotype: Its antigen remains unknown.

At the time of active disease, bone marrow was collected from every patient. The CDR3 contains 18 residues. Germline V gene data show CDR1 as SQVTM and CDR2 as ANQGSEA. The V end was cut by 6 bases, the J end by 0 bases, with 24 bases between. The library was built from about 400 ng RNA with molecular barcoded adaptors for alpha/delta and beta/gamma chains. MiXCR was run by TCRdb on the reads, yielding one entry per CDR3 protein. There are 45,000 to 50,000 distinct CDR3 sequences in the sample; less than 15% occur only once, and 13% to 15% lies in the top ten. The sequence derives from a donor at least 40 years old with multiple myeloma. The rearrangement joins TRBV29-1 to TRBJ2-1; D might be TRBD1 or TRBD2, each matching 5 bases. The sequenced material came from a population of CD138-negative cells sorted from bone marrow. The CDR3 here is CSVPHASGRLSSYNEQFF. The CDR3 nucleotides are TGCAGCGTCCCCCACGCCTCGGGGCGGTTGAGCTCCTACAATGAGCAGTTCTTC.